These 24 T cell receptor beta chains were all obtained from the same sample, sequenced in a study of T cell repertoires in cytomegalovirus infection (dated by TCRdb to the late 2010s). The sequencer was an Illumina HiSeq 1500. In-frame beta chains were kept once TCRdb had trimmed the public reads at Q25 with fastp and called clones with MiXCR. Rows merge per CDR3 protein into single entries with the most common DNA and genes. The sample data list about 920,000 distinct CDR3 sequences, and roughly 30% of these were observed just once. Of the sample, 13% falls within the top ten clones. This specimen's treatment or condition label, interpreted: in vitro stimulation with specific CMV peptide epitopes to enrich CMV-specific T cells. Their target antigens are unknown. The sequenced sample was cultured CD8+ T cells from PBMCs, obtained from culture after CMV antigen stimulation. These receptors were obtained from a human donor in good health (CMV status not recorded). Some clones in this sample may be carry-over from other donors' samples.

The V and J genes are TRBV2 and TRBJ2-3; D is undetermined. The CDR3 spans 11 residues. V was shortened by 7 bases and J by 2 bases, with 4 bases between the two germline ends. Germline V gene data show CDR1 as SNHLY and CDR2 as FYNNEI. The CDR3 is CASINTDTQYF. DNA for the CDR3: TGTGCCAGCATAAACACAGATACGCAGTATTTT. Filled out from reference TRBV2 and TRBJ2-3, the complete variable domain reads EPEVTQTPSHQVTQMGQEVILRCVPISNHLYFYWYRQILGQKVEFLVSFYNNEISEKSEIFDDQFSVERPDGSNFTLKIRSTKLEDSAMYFCASINTDTQYFGPGTRLTVL.

The rearrangement links TRBV27 to TRBJ1-4; D not certain. The CDR3 has 15 amino acids. Trimming left V 3 bases short and J 5 bases short, with 13 bases between. In germline, CDR1 is MNHEY, CDR2 SMNVEV (reference sequence). The CDR3 loop is CASSLSGVGNEKLFF. CDR3 nucleotides: TGTGCCAGCAGTTTGAGTGGGGTTGGAAATGAAAAACTGTTTTTT.

In its sample, this clonotype was seen a few times. This chain uses TRBV6-2 or TRBV6-3 with TRBJ1-5; D may be TRBD1 (5 bases). V lost 2 bases, J lost 7 bases, and 12 bases lay in between. Germline V CDR1 and CDR2: MNHEY, SVGEGT. The CDR3 is 14 residues long. The CDR3 sequence: CASSYDPGGQPQHF. The CDR3 DNA is TGTGCCAGCAGTTACGACCCGGGGGGACAGCCCCAGCATTTT.

The chain has TRBV12-3 or TRBV12-4 and TRBJ2-1, with TRBD2 matching over 9 bases. The CDR3 has 15 residues. V lost 5 bases, J lost 5 bases, and 7 bases stayed unmatched. CDR3 protein: CASSLRTSEHNEQFF. Written as DNA, the CDR3 is TGTGCCAGCAGTCTCAGGACTAGCGAGCACAATGAGCAGTTCTTC.

This clonotype was recorded a few times. V and J are TRBV6-2 or TRBV6-3 and TRBJ2-7, with D tentatively TRBD2 (5 bases). The CDR3 has 11 residues. V was clipped by 7 bases and J by 4 bases, with 8 bases between them. The germline V gene has CDR1 MNHEY and CDR2 SVGEGT. CDR3 region: CASNSGYEQYV. The CDR3 DNA is TGTGCCAGCAACTCGGGATACGAGCAGTACGTC.

This chain uses TRBV12-3 or TRBV12-4 with TRBJ1-5; no reliable D call. V was shortened by 6 bases and J by 1 base, with 7 bases between the two germline ends. The CDR3 is 13 amino acids. For the CDR3, the DNA is TGTGCCAGCAGAAAAGAGAGCAATCAGCCCCAGCATTTT. Translation: CASRKESNQPQHF.

The chain is built from TRBV6-1 and TRBJ2-2, with D possibly called TRBD1 or TRBD2 (5 bases each). Germline V gene lookup returns CDR1 MNHNS and CDR2 SASEGT. Trimming stripped 6 bases from V and 7 bases from J, with 15 bases between. CDR3 length equals 14 residues. The CDR3 sequence is CASSPIRGNGELFF. Written as DNA, the CDR3 is TGTGCCAGCAGCCCAATCCGGGGCAACGGGGAGCTGTTTTTT.

This clonotype has a count of ten or more. The rearrangement joins TRBV7-6 to TRBJ2-1; TRBD2 matches 11 bases. This CDR3 is 15 amino acids long. CDR1 and CDR2 (germline): SGHVS, FNYEAQ. V trimming: 0 bases; J trimming: 8 bases; junction bases outside the gene matches: 3. CDR3 sequence reads: CASSLASGGADEQFF. CDR3 DNA sequence: TGTGCCAGCAGCTTAGCTAGCGGGGGGGCCGATGAGCAGTTCTTC. Filled out from reference TRBV7-6 and TRBJ2-1, the complete variable domain reads GAGVSQSPRYKVTKRGQDVALRCDPISGHVSLYWYRQALGQGPEFLTYFNYEAQQDKSGLPNDRFSAERPEGSISTLTIQRTEQRDSAMYRCASSLASGGADEQFFGPGTRLTVL.

This clonotype was observed many times. V and J are TRBV7-2 and TRBJ1-3; a weak D match, TRBD1 (5 bases). Trimming removed 8 bases at V and 3 bases at J, with 11 bases between. The CDR3 runs 13 residues. CDR1 and CDR2 from the germline V gene are SGHTA and FQGNSA. The CDR3, as DNA: TGTGCCAGCGCCAGGGATTATGGAAACACCATATATTTT. Amino acid sequence: CASARDYGNTIYF.

This clonotype was seen just once. The rearrangement uses TRBV12-3 or TRBV12-4 and TRBJ2-1; perhaps D is TRBD1 or TRBD2 (6 bases each). The CDR3 runs to 13 residues. V lost 4 bases to trimming and J lost 12 bases, with 16 bases between them. The CDR3 DNA is TGTGCCAGCAGTTCGGACGGGGGCGATGGGCAGTTCTTC. Translated: CASSSDGGDGQFF.

The genes are TRBV4-1 and TRBJ1-1; D might be TRBD1 (6 bases). V was clipped by 3 bases and J by 5 bases, with 10 bases between them. Germline CDR1 is MGHRA and CDR2 is YSYEKL. The CDR3 totals 13 residues. The CDR3 is CASSQAQGTEAFF. The CDR3 bases are TGCGCCAGCAGCCAGGCCCAGGGGACTGAAGCTTTCTTT.

As concerns this clonotype: One base away lies a much larger clone, so this may be a sequencing read error. V is TRBV7-6 and J is TRBJ2-1; tentatively, D is TRBD1 (7 bases). CDR3 length: 12 amino acids. Germline-derived CDR1 and CDR2 are SGHVS and FNYEAQ. V was cut by 7 bases and J by 9 bases, with 13 bases left in between. CDR3 loop: CASTPGGLEQFF. CDR3 bases: TGTGCCAGCACCCCAGGGGGGCTTGAGCAGTTCTTC.

This clonotype was seen repeatedly, ten times or more. This chain links TRBV7-2 with TRBJ1-5; no clear D gene. V lost 2 bases, J lost 7 bases, and 12 bases lay in between. Germline V gene lookup returns CDR1 SGHTA and CDR2 FQGNSA. This CDR3 contains 14 residues. CDR3 in DNA: TGTGCCAGCAGCTTAAAGGCGGAACGGCAGCCCCAGCATTTT. Translating it yields CASSLKAERQPQHF.

This clonotype occurred a few times. The genes are TRBV7-9 and TRBJ1-2; possibly TRBD1 for D (5 bases). V lost 3 bases to trimming and J lost 6 bases, with 11 bases between them. The CDR3 sequence is 13 residues long. Germline CDR1 SEHNR, CDR2 FQNEAQ (reference sequence). CDR3 in DNA: TGTGCCAGCAGCTTTGGGAGGGGTGATGGCTACACCTTC. Translation: CASSFGRGDGYTF.

This clonotype was observed a single time. The chain recombines TRBV7-4 with TRBJ1-2, with 7 bases that match TRBD1. Trimming removed 8 bases from V and 8 bases from J; junction bases left unmatched: 8. Per the germline V gene, CDR1 is SGHVT and CDR2 is SQSDAQ. The CDR3 covers 12 residues. DNA of the CDR3: TGTGCCAGCGTTCAGGGGGGAGTCGGCTACACCTTC. Its protein is CASVQGGVGYTF. The complete variable domain, with remaining parts taken from reference TRBV7-4 and TRBJ1-2, reads GAGVSQSPRYKVAKRGRDVALRCDSISGHVTLYWYRQTLGQGSEVLTYSQSDAQRDKSGRPSGRFSAERPERSVSTLKIQRTEQGDSAVYLCASVQGGVGYTFGSGTRLTVV.

This clonotype was observed a few times. This rearrangement joins TRBV23-1 to TRBJ2-7; no firm D call. TRBV23-1 qualifies as an ORF whose function is uncertain. V was shortened by 6 bases and J by 2 bases, with 11 bases between the two germline ends. CDR3 length: 13 residues. The CDR3 loop is CASRPIIPYEQYV. CDR3 DNA sequence: TGCGCCAGCAGGCCAATAATACCCTACGAGCAGTACGTC.

V and J are TRBV7-6 and TRBJ2-5, with TRBD2 matching over 8 bases. Germline V CDR1 and CDR2: SGHVS, FNYEAQ. The V segment lost 5 bases and the J segment 5 bases; nucleotides outside the gene matches: 19. CDR3 length: 18 amino acids. CDR3 in amino acids: CASSPGEAGGLERETQYF. The CDR3 bases are TGTGCCAGCAGCCCAGGGGAGGCGGGGGGCTTGGAGCGGGAGACCCAGTACTTC.

This clonotype was observed at least ten times. CDR3 region: CASSEVTGSYEQYV. The CDR3 DNA sequence: TGTGCCAGCAGTGAAGTTACAGGGAGTTACGAGCAGTACGTC. The rearrangement links TRBV6-1 to TRBJ2-7; TRBD1 is a possible D gene (6 bases). Germline V gives CDR1 MNHNS, CDR2 SASEGT. V lost 1 base, J lost 4 bases, and 11 bases lay in between. The CDR3 has 14 residues.

This chain uses TRBV6-6 with TRBJ2-7; 10 bases line up with TRBD1. With V trimmed by 0 bases and J by 4 bases, 0 bases remained unmatched. This CDR3 contains 14 residues. Per the germline V gene, CDR1 is MNHNY and CDR2 is SVGAGI (reference sequence). The DNA for the CDR3 is TGTGCCAGCAGTTACTCGGGACAGGGGTACGAGCAGTACGTC. It codes for CASSYSGQGYEQYV.

This clonotype occurred a few times. The chain recombines TRBV24-1 with TRBJ2-3, with D unresolved. V was pared by 5 bases and J by 4 bases, with 12 bases between. CDR1 is KGHDR and CDR2 is SFDVKD in the germline V gene. This CDR3 contains 14 residues. In nucleotides, the CDR3 is TGTGCCACCAGTGCGATTGATTTTCCAGATACGCAGTATTTT. Protein sequence: CATSAIDFPDTQYF.

The chain couples TRBV7-8 to TRBJ2-2, with a possible D match to TRBD1 (7 bases). Trimming cost V 2 bases and J 7 bases, with 20 bases left between them. The CDR3 consists of 17 residues. Looked up from germline, CDR1 is SGHVS and CDR2 is FQNEAQ. CDR3 amino acids: CASSLRRGTGADGELFF. In DNA, the CDR3 is TGTGCCAGCAGCTTAAGGCGGGGTACAGGGGCGGACGGGGAGCTGTTTTTT.

This clonotype was counted between two and nine times. The chain recombines TRBV6-2 or TRBV6-3 with TRBJ2-2; TRBD1 agrees at 8 bases. The trim removed 5 bases at V and 13 bases at J, leaving 3 bases unmatched. CDR1 and CDR2 (germline): MNHEY, SVGEGT. The CDR3 consists of 11 residues. CDR3 loop: CASSPDRGLFF. The CDR3 coding sequence is TGTGCCAGCAGTCCCGACAGGGGGCTGTTTTTT.

This clonotype has a count of ten or more. The chain has TRBV28 and TRBJ1-1; the D is unclear. Germline V lookup: CDR1 MDHEN, CDR2 SYDVKM. This CDR3 has 16 amino acids. Trimming left V 5 bases short and J 1 base short, with 17 bases between. The DNA for the CDR3 is TGTGCCAGCAGTCCCTCGACCCTACATGGGAACACTGAAGCTTTCTTT. Translating gives CASSPSTLHGNTEAFF.

This clonotype has a handful of counts. Germline is not matched at one junction end, which may reflect a read error. The genes are TRBV7-7 and TRBJ2-2; D assignment may be TRBD1 or TRBD2 (5 bases each). From germline, CDR1 is SSHAT and CDR2 FNYEAQ (reference sequence). This CDR3 is 14 amino acids long. In nucleotides, the CDR3 is TGTGCTAGCAGCTTAGAGAGGGGCCGAGGGGAGCTGTTTTTT. This codes for CASSLERGRGELFF.